These 2 T cell receptor beta chains originate from one sample sequenced in a study of patients and donors after allogeneic stem cell transplantation. MiXCR, applied by TCRdb to the RT-PCR reads, yields one record per CDR3 protein. The sample has some 87,000 distinct CDR3 sequences; about 44% are singletons. Sequencing input: blood, either unsorted or a sorted T cell fraction (not recorded which). The receptors were gathered from a human donor who was either an allogeneic HSCT recipient or a stem cell or donor lymphocyte infusion donor (not recorded which). It is not recorded whose cells these are; they may come from a transplant donor.

CDR3 sequence: CASSLLYGARIYGYTF. The CDR3, as DNA: TGTGCCAGCAGTTTACTCTACGGAGCTCGAATCTATGGCTACACCTTC. This chain joins TRBV6-5 and TRBJ1-2; no definite D call. Germline V lookup: CDR1 MNHEY, CDR2 SVGAGI. Trimming took off 4 bases at V and 4 bases at J, with 19 bases between the two ends. This CDR3 contains 16 residues.

This clonotype turned up a few times. The genes are TRBV20-1 and TRBJ1-1; no definite D call. The CDR3 spans 14 residues. V shed 3 bases and J shed 1 base, with 12 bases lying between them. The germline V gene encodes CDR1 DFQATT and CDR2 SNEGSKA (reference sequence). CDR3 sequence (DNA): TGCAGTGCTAGTCGGTCCAGACGGAACACTGAAGCTTTCTTT. Translating gives CSASRSRRNTEAFF.